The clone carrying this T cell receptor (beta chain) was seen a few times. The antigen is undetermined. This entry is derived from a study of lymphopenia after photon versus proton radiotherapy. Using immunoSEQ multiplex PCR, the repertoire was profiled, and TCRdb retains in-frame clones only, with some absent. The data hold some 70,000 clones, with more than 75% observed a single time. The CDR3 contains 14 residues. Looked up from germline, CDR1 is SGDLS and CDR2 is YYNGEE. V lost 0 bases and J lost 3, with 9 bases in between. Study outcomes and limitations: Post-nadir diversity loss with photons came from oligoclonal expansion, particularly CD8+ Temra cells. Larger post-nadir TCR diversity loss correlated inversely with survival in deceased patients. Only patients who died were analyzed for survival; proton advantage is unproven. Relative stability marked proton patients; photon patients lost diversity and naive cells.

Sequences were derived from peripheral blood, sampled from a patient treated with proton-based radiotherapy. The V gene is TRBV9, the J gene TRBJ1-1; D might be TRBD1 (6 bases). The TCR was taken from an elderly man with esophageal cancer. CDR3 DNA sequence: TGTGCCAGCAGCGTAGGACAGGCATACACTGAAGCTTTCTTT. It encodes CASSVGQAYTEAFF.